The clone carrying this T cell receptor (beta chain) was seen a handful of times. Its antigen is not known. This entry comes from a study of blood T cells in healthy people across ages. Primed by a sample-barcoded 5' primer and a J-beta primer mix, a second PCR proceeded for about 6 to 12 cycles. TCRdb recomputed calls from the 5' RACE reads with MiXCR, one row per CDR3 protein. The table records approximately 1,000,000 distinct CDR3 sequences, 40% to 50% of them present only once. Germline-derived CDR1 and CDR2 are LGHDT and YNNKEL (reference sequence). The CDR3 runs to 17 residues. Deletions cut 1 base from V and 0 bases from J, with 13 bases between. Study results and caveats: Roughly linearly, TCR beta diversity per million T cells fell as age increased. What prevented conclusive comparison of naive and antigen-experienced cells was that PBMCs were unsorted.

The origin of this receptor is a woman aged 55-75 years in good health. The sample consisted of blood. The chain recombines TRBV3-1 with TRBJ2-4, with a tentative D call TRBD2 (6 bases). The CDR3 nucleotides read TGTGCCAGCAGCCAAGCCGGGACTGGCCTAGCCAAAAACATTCAGTACTTC. Encoded protein: CASSQAGTGLAKNIQYF. Complete variable domain (other parts from reference TRBV3-1 and TRBJ2-4): DTAVSQTPKYLVTQMGNDKSIKCEQNLGHDTMYWYKQDSKKFLKIMFSYNNKELIINETVPNRFSPKSPDKAHLNLHINSLELGDSAVYFCASSQAGTGLAKNIQYFGAGTRLSVL.